The rows below give T cell receptor beta chains drawn from one sample of a study of blood T cell repertoires in COVID-19. The data were produced by immunoSEQ multiplex PCR, yet TCRdb's version contains in-frame clones alone and is incomplete. This table holds 120,000 or so clones, 81% found once. Sequencing was performed on peripheral blood. The receptors shown here come from a man under 40 with COVID-19, enrolled during active disease. Both conserved end residues are part of each CDR3. Fields, in order: J gene, clone size, V gene, D gene, CDR3 protein, CDR3 DNA. The D gene is left open where the match is weak. The size entry is marked missing in some rows and otherwise reads once, few, many or a size class.

TRBJ2-6	once	TRBV30	TRBD1	CAWSKTGDSGANVLTF	TGTGCCTGGAGTAAGACAGGGGACTCTGGGGCCAACGTCCTGACTTTC
TRBJ1-4	-	TRBV28	-	CASSLVGAQKLFF	TGTGCCAGCAGTTTAGTGGGGGCACAAAAACTGTTTTTT
TRBJ1-5	-	TRBV27	TRBD1	CASSLTGALQPQHF	TGTGCCAGCAGTCTAACAGGGGCTCTTCAGCCCCAGCATTTT
TRBJ2-1	-	TRBV27	-	CASSLSLGGGPYNEQFF	TGTGCCAGCAGTTTATCGTTGGGGGGGGGCCCATACAATGAGCAGTTCTTC
TRBJ2-3	-	TRBV5-6	TRBD1	CASSLGTRGQTDTQYF	TGTGCCAGCAGCTTGGGGACAAGGGGGCAGACAGATACGCAGTATTTT
TRBJ1-1	once	TRBV5-5	-	CASSRGMNTEAFF	TGTGCCAGCAGCCGGGGTATGAACACTGAAGCTTTCTTT
TRBJ1-1	-	TRBV5-1	-	CASSLRGANTEAFF	TGCGCCAGCAGCTTACGGGGGGCGAACACTGAAGCTTTCTTT
TRBJ1-2	few	TRBV5-4	TRBD1	CASSLQGAYGYTF	TGTGCCAGCAGCTTACAGGGGGCGTATGGCTACACCTTC
TRBJ2-3	-	TRBV29-1	-	CSVDLPADTQYF	TGCAGCGTTGATCTCCCAGCAGATACGCAGTATTTT
TRBJ1-2	-	TRBV13	-	CASSFTGTPTRDYGYTF	TGTGCCAGCAGCTTTACGGGAACTCCCACGCGAGACTATGGCTACACCTTC
TRBJ2-1	-	TRBV7-9	-	CASSLGLGDYNEQFF	TGTGCCAGCAGCTTAGGACTAGGGGACTACAATGAGCAGTTCTTC
TRBJ1-6	few	TRBV12-3/TRBV12-4	TRBD1	CASGTGEGSPLHF	TGTGCCAGCGGGACAGGGGAAGGTTCACCCCTCCACTTT
TRBJ2-7	-	TRBV11-3	TRBD1	CASSFLGTGQLEQYF	TGTGCCAGCAGCTTTCTCGGGACAGGTCAACTCGAGCAGTACTTC
TRBJ2-2	-	TRBV10-3	-	CAISESKGRNTGELFF	TGTGCCATCAGTGAGTCAAAAGGGAGGAACACCGGGGAGCTGTTTTTT
TRBJ2-1	-	TRBV6-4	TRBD2	CASSPGLAGRDEQFF	TGTGCCAGCAGTCCGGGACTAGCGGGGAGGGATGAGCAGTTCTTC
TRBJ2-5	once	TRBV7-9	-	CASSFGEQETQYF	TGTGCCAGCAGCTTCGGGGAGCAAGAGACCCAGTACTTC
TRBJ1-2	-	TRBV2	TRBD1	CASSDWTGLKRGYTF	TGTGCCAGCAGTGACTGGACAGGGCTTAAACGGGGCTACACCTTC
TRBJ1-1	-	TRBV4-1	-	CASSQPTGPNTMNTEAFF	TGCGCCAGCAGCCAACCTACAGGCCCAAATACGATGAACACTGAAGCTTTCTTT
TRBJ1-2	-	TRBV7-9	TRBD1	CASSSADRGIYGYTF	TGTGCCAGCAGCTCTGCCGACAGGGGGATCTATGGCTACACCTTC
TRBJ2-7	-	TRBV6-5	-	CASSYSALLGFEQYF	TGTGCCAGCAGTTATAGCGCTCTCCTAGGCTTCGAGCAGTACTTC
TRBJ1-2	-	TRBV10-3	-	CAISESATGNYGYTF	TGTGCCATCAGTGAGTCTGCGACGGGAAACTATGGCTACACCTTC
TRBJ1-2	once	TRBV27	TRBD1	CASSLNRGVEGYTF	TGTGCCAGCAGTTTAAACAGGGGAGTTGAAGGCTACACCTTC
TRBJ1-1	few	TRBV6-5	TRBD1	CASSPGQVNTEAFF	TGTGCCAGCAGCCCGGGACAGGTGAACACTGAAGCTTTCTTT
TRBJ2-3	few	TRBV5-6	-	CASSLVRADTQYF	TGTGCCAGCAGCCTAGTACGGGCAGATACGCAGTATTTT
TRBJ2-7	-	TRBV27	-	CASRRRGEQYF	TGTGCCAGCAGGAGGAGGGGTGAGCAGTACTTC
TRBJ1-2	-	TRBV5-1	-	CASSSLPRNYGYTF	TGCGCCAGCAGCTCGCTACCCCGAAACTATGGCTACACCTTC
TRBJ1-2	-	TRBV19	TRBD1	CASSIHGTAYNYGYTF	TGTGCCAGTAGTATCCATGGGACAGCCTATAACTATGGCTACACCTTC
TRBJ1-2	-	TRBV16	-	CASSPGPGENYGYTF	TGTGCCAGCAGCCCCGGACCAGGGGAGAACTATGGCTACACCTTC
TRBJ2-7	-	TRBV2	TRBD1	CASSEFRDRPTYEQYF	TGTGCCAGCAGTGAGTTTCGGGACAGACCGACCTACGAGCAGTACTTC
TRBJ1-1	-	TRBV6-2/TRBV6-3	TRBD1	CASSYSSTGVWTEAFF	TGTGCCAGCAGTTACTCGTCCACAGGGGTGTGGACTGAAGCTTTCTTT
TRBJ2-7	few	TRBV4-2	TRBD2	CASSQGTSGSDEQYF	TGTGCCAGCAGCCAAGGGACTAGCGGGAGCGACGAGCAGTACTTC
TRBJ2-1	-	TRBV11-3	TRBD2	CASSLRTSGDNEQFF	TGTGCCAGCAGCCTACGGACTAGCGGGGACAATGAGCAGTTCTTC
TRBJ1-6	few	TRBV28	-	CASSLTVPGNSPLHF	TGTGCCAGCAGTTTAACCGTCCCCGGGAATTCACCCCTCCACTTT
TRBJ1-2	-	TRBV5-1	-	CASSTGDVNYGYTF	TGCGCCAGCTCTACAGGAGATGTGAACTATGGCTACACCTTC
TRBJ2-1	-	TRBV6-2/TRBV6-3	TRBD2	CASSALRLAVSSYNEQFF	TGTGCCAGCAGCGCTCTGCGACTAGCGGTGAGCTCCTACAATGAGCAGTTCTTC
TRBJ1-1	-	TRBV11-3	TRBD1	CASSLEGQGHTEAFF	TGTGCCAGCAGCTTAGAGGGACAGGGGCACACTGAAGCTTTCTTT
TRBJ1-1	-	TRBV7-8	-	CASSLDTFGEGEAEAFF	TGTGCCAGCAGCTTAGACACCTTCGGGGAAGGGGAGGCTGAAGCTTTCTTT
TRBJ1-6	-	TRBV7-3	-	CASSLQGTNSPLHF	TGTGCCAGCAGCTTACAGGGGACGAATTCACCCCTCCACTTT
TRBJ1-2	-	TRBV27	TRBD1	CASSSQLYTGGGGYTF	TGTGCCAGCAGTTCACAGCTATATACAGGGGGCGGTGGCTACACCTTC
TRBJ2-5	-	TRBV21-1	-	CARRTSGGQETQYF	TGTGCCAGGAGGACTAGCGGGGGGCAAGAGACCCAGTACTTC
TRBJ2-7	few	TRBV11-3	-	CASSFPYAGRHEQYF	TGTGCCAGCAGCTTCCCATACGCGGGACGCCACGAGCAGTACTTC
TRBJ1-1	-	TRBV7-2	TRBD1	CASSSAPGQGNTEAFF	TGTGCCAGCAGCTCGGCCCCGGGACAGGGGAACACTGAAGCTTTCTTT
TRBJ1-6	-	TRBV29-1	TRBD1	CSVGQGGESPLHF	TGCAGCGTTGGACAGGGAGGAGAGTCACCCCTCCACTTT
TRBJ1-5	-	TRBV2	TRBD1	CASRAGGELQPQHF	TGTGCCAGCAGGGCAGGGGGCGAGCTTCAGCCCCAGCATTTT
TRBJ2-5	once	TRBV6-5	-	CASSYSATLPSAQYF	TGTGCCAGCAGTTACTCCGCTACGTTACCTAGTGCCCAGTACTTC
TRBJ2-1	-	TRBV5-1	TRBD2	CASSLLAGPYNEQFF	TGCGCCAGCAGCTTACTAGCGGGTCCCTACAATGAGCAGTTCTTC
TRBJ1-5	once	TRBV5-1	TRBD1	CASSLQGNEGQPQHF	TGCGCCAGCAGCTTACAGGGGAACGAGGGGCAGCCCCAGCATTTT
TRBJ2-4	-	TRBV2	TRBD1	CASSELDRGVVQYF	TGTGCCAGCAGTGAACTCGACAGGGGAGTTGTTCAGTACTTC
TRBJ1-2	-	TRBV9	-	CASSVGAGTLHPNYGYTF	TGTGCCAGCAGCGTAGGGGCCGGGACACTGCATCCGAACTATGGCTACACCTTC
TRBJ2-7	-	TRBV5-1	TRBD1	CASSFRQGSYEQYF	TGCGCCAGCAGCTTCAGACAGGGATCCTACGAGCAGTACTTC
TRBJ2-1	-	TRBV5-1	TRBD2	CASSVAGTSGIIEQFF	TGCGCCAGCAGCGTAGCCGGGACTAGCGGGATTATTGAGCAGTTCTTC
TRBJ1-1	-	TRBV5-5	-	CASYPWGRAVEAFF	TGTGCCAGCTATCCCTGGGGGAGGGCAGTTGAAGCTTTCTTT
TRBJ2-7	few	TRBV10-3	TRBD1	CATRDRITYEQYF	TGTGCCACGAGGGACAGAATAACCTACGAGCAGTACTTC
TRBJ1-3	-	TRBV11-3	-	CASSLARRRSGNTIYF	TGTGCCAGCAGCTTAGCTAGGCGGCGCTCTGGAAACACCATATATTTT
TRBJ1-2	once	TRBV6-5	TRBD1	CAGGQGSGLYGYTF	TGTGCCGGCGGACAGGGGTCGGGTCTTTATGGCTACACCTTC